The rows below give T cell receptor beta chains drawn from one sample of a study of blood T cell repertoires in COVID-19. The table came from immunoSEQ multiplex PCR; TCRdb's copy has only in-frame clones and leaves some out. Among some 40,000 clones listed, roughly 75% were seen once. The specimen sequenced was peripheral blood. These receptor sequences come from a man older than 75 with active or convalescent COVID-19. Both conserved end residues are part of each CDR3. Fields, in order: V gene, D gene, CDR3 length, J gene, clone size, CDR3 DNA, CDR3 protein. A D gene is named only where the DNA matches it firmly. Only some rows state a clone size, as once, few, many or a class for expanded clones.

v_gene: TRBV7-7; d_gene: TRBD1; len: 15; j_gene: TRBJ2-1; abundance: .; CDR3nt: TGTGCTAGCAGCCCGGAGCAGGGGGCTAGTAATGAGCAGTTCTTC; CDR3aa: CASSPEQGASNEQFF
v_gene: TRBV18; d_gene: .; len: 14; j_gene: TRBJ1-2; abundance: .; CDR3nt: TGTGCCAGCTCACCAGGGCTGGGAGGTCATGGCTACACCTTC; CDR3aa: CASSPGLGGHGYTF
v_gene: TRBV7-2; d_gene: TRBD2; len: 16; j_gene: TRBJ2-1; abundance: .; CDR3nt: TGTGCCAGCAGCTTAAGCGGGGCTAGCGGGATCAATGAGCAGTTCTTC; CDR3aa: CASSLSGASGINEQFF
v_gene: TRBV4-1; d_gene: .; len: 16; j_gene: TRBJ2-3; abundance: .; CDR3nt: TGCGCCAGCAGCCAACTTGAGAGAGGATACACAGATACGCAGTATTTT; CDR3aa: CASSQLERGYTDTQYF
v_gene: TRBV28; d_gene: TRBD2; len: 15; j_gene: TRBJ2-3; abundance: .; CDR3nt: TGTGCCAGCAGTTCTCTAGCGGGAGGCACAGATACGCAGTATTTT; CDR3aa: CASSSLAGGTDTQYF
v_gene: TRBV2; d_gene: TRBD1; len: 16; j_gene: TRBJ1-1; abundance: .; CDR3nt: TGTGCCAGCAGCTTCAGACAGGGGAGTTTCGACACTGAAGCTTTCTTT; CDR3aa: CASSFRQGSFDTEAFF
v_gene: TRBV5-6; d_gene: .; len: 15; j_gene: TRBJ2-3; abundance: .; CDR3nt: TGTGCCAGCAGCTTGGGACCGGGGACTGGGGATACGCAGTATTTT; CDR3aa: CASSLGPGTGDTQYF
v_gene: TRBV5-1; d_gene: TRBD1; len: 14; j_gene: TRBJ2-3; abundance: .; CDR3nt: TGCGCCAGCAGCACAGGGACAGTAACAGATACGCAGTATTTT; CDR3aa: CASSTGTVTDTQYF
v_gene: TRBV3-1/TRBV3-2; d_gene: .; len: 16; j_gene: TRBJ1-6; abundance: .; CDR3nt: TGTGCCAGCAGCCAAGATGCGGGACGGCATAATTCACCCCTCCACTTT; CDR3aa: CASSQDAGRHNSPLHF
v_gene: TRBV27; d_gene: .; len: 15; j_gene: TRBJ2-7; abundance: .; CDR3nt: TGTGCCAGCAGTTTAACGCCTACCCCTGCCTACGAGCAGTACTTC; CDR3aa: CASSLTPTPAYEQYF
v_gene: TRBV9; d_gene: .; len: 15; j_gene: TRBJ2-7; abundance: few; CDR3nt: TGTGCCAGCAGCGTATCGCCAGAAAGTCGTACCGAGCAGTACTTC; CDR3aa: CASSVSPESRTEQYF
v_gene: TRBV7-3; d_gene: TRBD2; len: 18; j_gene: TRBJ2-2; abundance: .; CDR3nt: TGTGCCAGCAGCACTGATTTTGGCCCTGCGCGGGAGACCGGGGAGCTGTTTTTT; CDR3aa: CASSTDFGPARETGELFF
v_gene: TRBV2; d_gene: TRBD1; len: 15; j_gene: TRBJ1-5; abundance: .; CDR3nt: TGTGCCAGCAGCCGTGGACAGGGAAGCAATCAGCCCCAGCATTTT; CDR3aa: CASSRGQGSNQPQHF
v_gene: TRBV7-2; d_gene: .; len: 14; j_gene: TRBJ2-5; abundance: .; CDR3nt: TGTGCCAGCAGCTTAAATAGCGGTCGGGAGACCCAGTACTTC; CDR3aa: CASSLNSGRETQYF
v_gene: TRBV4-2; d_gene: .; len: 14; j_gene: TRBJ1-6; abundance: .; CDR3nt: TGTGCCAGCAGCCAAGGGACAGATCTAGGGTCCCTCCACTTT; CDR3aa: CASSQGTDLGSLHF
v_gene: TRBV27; d_gene: TRBD2; len: 17; j_gene: TRBJ2-3; abundance: many; CDR3nt: TGTGCCAGCAGTCAAGGGACTAGCGGGAGTAACGCAGATACGCAGTATTTT; CDR3aa: CASSQGTSGSNADTQYF
v_gene: TRBV30; d_gene: .; len: 12; j_gene: TRBJ2-7; abundance: .; CDR3nt: TGTGCCTGGGACGATTCAGGTGGCGAGCAGTACTTC; CDR3aa: CAWDDSGGEQYF
v_gene: TRBV28; d_gene: .; len: 13; j_gene: TRBJ2-6; abundance: .; CDR3nt: TGTGCCAGCAGTTCGGTCCCAGCCAACGTCCTGACTTTC; CDR3aa: CASSSVPANVLTF
v_gene: TRBV19; d_gene: TRBD1; len: 19; j_gene: TRBJ1-5; abundance: .; CDR3nt: TGTGCCAGTAGTATATGGAGGGGGCCGGCGAAGGGGGGCAATCAGCCCCAGCATTTT; CDR3aa: CASSIWRGPAKGGNQPQHF
v_gene: TRBV9; d_gene: TRBD2; len: 16; j_gene: TRBJ2-3; abundance: .; CDR3nt: TGTGCCAGCAGCGTAGGACTAGCGGTTAGCACAGATACGCAGTATTTT; CDR3aa: CASSVGLAVSTDTQYF
v_gene: TRBV19; d_gene: .; len: 16; j_gene: TRBJ2-1; abundance: .; CDR3nt: TGTGCCAGTAGGGCTGGGGACTCTCGCTCCTACAATGAGCAGTTCTTC; CDR3aa: CASRAGDSRSYNEQFF
v_gene: TRBV2; d_gene: .; len: 14; j_gene: TRBJ1-5; abundance: .; CDR3nt: TGTGCCAGCAGTGAAACGGACAGTAATCAGCCCCAGCATTTT; CDR3aa: CASSETDSNQPQHF
v_gene: TRBV7-2; d_gene: .; len: 15; j_gene: TRBJ2-3; abundance: .; CDR3nt: TGTGCCAGCAGCTTTTCGGGGGACTCCACAGATACGCAGTATTTT; CDR3aa: CASSFSGDSTDTQYF
v_gene: TRBV19; d_gene: TRBD2; len: 14; j_gene: TRBJ2-2; abundance: .; CDR3nt: TGTGCCAGTAGTCTCCGGGGGGATGTCGGGGAGCTGTTTTTT; CDR3aa: CASSLRGDVGELFF
v_gene: TRBV28; d_gene: .; len: 15; j_gene: TRBJ1-5; abundance: .; CDR3nt: TGTGCCAGCAGTATTATTATACTGGGGCGGCGGCACCAGCATTTT; CDR3aa: CASSIIILGRRHQHF
v_gene: TRBV28; d_gene: TRBD1; len: 15; j_gene: TRBJ1-5; abundance: .; CDR3nt: TGTGCCAGCAGCCCCGGACAGGGGTATAATCAGCCCCAGCATTTT; CDR3aa: CASSPGQGYNQPQHF
v_gene: TRBV5-5; d_gene: TRBD1; len: 14; j_gene: TRBJ1-5; abundance: .; CDR3nt: TGTGCCAGCAGCTTCACAGGGGCATATCAGCCCCAGCATTTT; CDR3aa: CASSFTGAYQPQHF
v_gene: TRBV7-2; d_gene: .; len: 14; j_gene: TRBJ2-7; abundance: .; CDR3nt: TGTGCCAGCAGCTTTTCAGGGCCGTTTGGGGAGCAGTACTTC; CDR3aa: CASSFSGPFGEQYF
v_gene: TRBV4-2; d_gene: .; len: 13; j_gene: TRBJ1-6; abundance: .; CDR3nt: TGTGCCAGCAGCCAAGCGCAGAATTCACCCCTCCACTTT; CDR3aa: CASSQAQNSPLHF
v_gene: TRBV5-6; d_gene: .; len: 14; j_gene: TRBJ2-7; abundance: .; CDR3nt: TGTGCCAGCAGCGAACCCGGGAGCACCTACGAGCAGTACTTC; CDR3aa: CASSEPGSTYEQYF
v_gene: TRBV5-6; d_gene: TRBD2; len: 15; j_gene: TRBJ2-7; abundance: .; CDR3nt: TGTGCCAGCAGCTTAGTAGCGGGTAGCTCCTACGAGCAGTACTTC; CDR3aa: CASSLVAGSSYEQYF
v_gene: TRBV28; d_gene: .; len: 13; j_gene: TRBJ1-5; abundance: .; CDR3nt: TGTGCCAGCACCCGGACAGATAATCAGCCCCAGCATTTT; CDR3aa: CASTRTDNQPQHF
v_gene: TRBV6-1; d_gene: TRBD2; len: 16; j_gene: TRBJ2-3; abundance: .; CDR3nt: TGTGCCAGCAGTGGACTAGCCCCAAGCTCGGCAGATACGCAGTATTTT; CDR3aa: CASSGLAPSSADTQYF
v_gene: TRBV15; d_gene: .; len: 15; j_gene: TRBJ2-1; abundance: .; CDR3nt: TGTGCCACCAGCAGAGATGGGACACCTAACAATGAGCAGTTCTTC; CDR3aa: CATSRDGTPNNEQFF
v_gene: TRBV5-1; d_gene: .; len: 14; j_gene: TRBJ2-1; abundance: .; CDR3nt: TGCGCCAGCAGCGTACAGGGTTCCTACAATGAGCAGTTCTTC; CDR3aa: CASSVQGSYNEQFF
v_gene: TRBV7-9; d_gene: .; len: 14; j_gene: TRBJ1-2; abundance: .; CDR3nt: TGTGCCAGCAGCCGTATCGGTGGTAGCTATGGCTACACCTTC; CDR3aa: CASSRIGGSYGYTF
v_gene: TRBV27; d_gene: .; len: 18; j_gene: TRBJ2-7; abundance: .; CDR3nt: TGTGCCAGCAGTTTATTGGGATCGGCGGGGGCCCTTCCCTACGAGCAGTACTTC; CDR3aa: CASSLLGSAGALPYEQYF
v_gene: TRBV9; d_gene: TRBD1; len: 15; j_gene: TRBJ2-3; abundance: .; CDR3nt: TGTGCCAGCAGCGTGGGACAGGGGGGGAGCGGTACGCAGTATTTT; CDR3aa: CASSVGQGGSGTQYF
v_gene: TRBV27; d_gene: TRBD1; len: 14; j_gene: TRBJ1-4; abundance: .; CDR3nt: TGTGCCAGCAGTTTATATGGACAGGGGGTTAAACTGTTTTTT; CDR3aa: CASSLYGQGVKLFF
v_gene: TRBV4-1; d_gene: TRBD2; len: 18; j_gene: TRBJ2-3; abundance: few; CDR3nt: TGCGCCAGCAGCCAACTCTCTTCATCGGGAGGAGGCACAGATACGCAGTATTTT; CDR3aa: CASSQLSSSGGGTDTQYF
v_gene: TRBV7-2; d_gene: TRBD2; len: 16; j_gene: TRBJ2-7; abundance: once; CDR3nt: TGTGCCAGCAGCTCCCTTGGCGGGGGGCAAACCTACGAGCAGTACTTC; CDR3aa: CASSSLGGGQTYEQYF
v_gene: TRBV28; d_gene: .; len: 12; j_gene: TRBJ1-2; abundance: .; CDR3nt: TGTGCCAGCAGTTTCTTCAGTTATGGCTACACCTTC; CDR3aa: CASSFFSYGYTF
v_gene: TRBV2; d_gene: .; len: 14; j_gene: TRBJ2-3; abundance: few; CDR3nt: TGTGCCAGCCCCGGGACTGCAGACACAGATACGCAGTATTTT; CDR3aa: CASPGTADTDTQYF
v_gene: TRBV5-8; d_gene: TRBD1; len: 15; j_gene: TRBJ2-7; abundance: .; CDR3nt: TGTGCCAGCAGCTTACGACAGGGGGACCCCTACGAGCAGTACTTC; CDR3aa: CASSLRQGDPYEQYF
v_gene: TRBV5-6; d_gene: TRBD1; len: 16; j_gene: TRBJ2-1; abundance: .; CDR3nt: TGTGCCAGCAGCTTTGGTTCGGGACAGATCTACAATGAGCAGTTCTTC; CDR3aa: CASSFGSGQIYNEQFF
v_gene: TRBV5-1; d_gene: TRBD2; len: 16; j_gene: TRBJ2-5; abundance: .; CDR3nt: TGCGCCAGCAGCCTGGGAGGGCCTCCAGGCCAAGAGACCCAGTACTTC; CDR3aa: CASSLGGPPGQETQYF
v_gene: TRBV19; d_gene: TRBD2; len: 16; j_gene: TRBJ2-7; abundance: .; CDR3nt: TGTGCCAGTAGTGAAACGGGACTAGCGCCCACCTACGAGCAGTACTTC; CDR3aa: CASSETGLAPTYEQYF
v_gene: TRBV15; d_gene: .; len: 14; j_gene: TRBJ1-2; abundance: few; CDR3nt: TGTGCCACCAGCAGAGGGGGCTCCCCAGGGGGCTACACCTTC; CDR3aa: CATSRGGSPGGYTF
v_gene: TRBV25-1; d_gene: TRBD1; len: 13; j_gene: TRBJ1-1; abundance: .; CDR3nt: TGTGCCAGCAGTTATCCCCCGACAGGGAGGCCTTTCTTT; CDR3aa: CASSYPPTGRPFF